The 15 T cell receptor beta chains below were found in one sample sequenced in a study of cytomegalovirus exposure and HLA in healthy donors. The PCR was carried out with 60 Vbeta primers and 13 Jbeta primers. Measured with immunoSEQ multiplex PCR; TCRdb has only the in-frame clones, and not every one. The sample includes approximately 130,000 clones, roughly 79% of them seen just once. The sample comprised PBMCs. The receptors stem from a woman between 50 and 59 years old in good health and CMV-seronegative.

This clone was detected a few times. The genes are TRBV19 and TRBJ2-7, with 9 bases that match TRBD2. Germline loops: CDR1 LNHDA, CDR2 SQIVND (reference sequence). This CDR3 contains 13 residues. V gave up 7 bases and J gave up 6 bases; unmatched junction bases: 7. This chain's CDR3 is CASTAGGDGEQYF. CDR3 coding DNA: TGTGCCAGTACGGCGGGGGGGGATGGCGAGCAGTACTTC.

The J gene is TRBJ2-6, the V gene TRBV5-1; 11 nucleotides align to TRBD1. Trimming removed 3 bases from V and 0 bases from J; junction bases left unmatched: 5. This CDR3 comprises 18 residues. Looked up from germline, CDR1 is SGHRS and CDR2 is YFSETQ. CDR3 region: CASSSWTGGNSGANVLTF. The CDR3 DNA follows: TGCGCCAGCAGCTCCTGGACAGGGGGCAACTCTGGGGCCAACGTCCTGACTTTC.

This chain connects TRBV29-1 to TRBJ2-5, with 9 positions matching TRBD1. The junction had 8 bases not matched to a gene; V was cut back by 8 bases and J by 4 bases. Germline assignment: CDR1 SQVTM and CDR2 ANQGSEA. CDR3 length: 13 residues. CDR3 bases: TGCAGCTCAACCGGGACAGGGATAGAGACCCAGTACTTC. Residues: CSSTGTGIETQYF.

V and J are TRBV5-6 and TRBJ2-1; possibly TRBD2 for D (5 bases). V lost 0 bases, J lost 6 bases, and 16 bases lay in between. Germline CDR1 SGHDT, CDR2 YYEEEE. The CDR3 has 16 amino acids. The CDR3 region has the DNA TGTGCCAGCAGCTTGGCCGGCTTTCCTAGCTCCAATGAGCAGTTCTTC. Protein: CASSLAGFPSSNEQFF.

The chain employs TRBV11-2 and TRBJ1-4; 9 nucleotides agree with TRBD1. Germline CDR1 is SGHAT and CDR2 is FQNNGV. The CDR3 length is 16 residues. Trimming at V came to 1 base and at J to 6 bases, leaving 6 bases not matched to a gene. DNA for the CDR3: TGTGCCAGCAGCTTAGGCGGTGGGGACAGGGATGAAAAACTGTTTTTT. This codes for CASSLGGGDRDEKLFF.

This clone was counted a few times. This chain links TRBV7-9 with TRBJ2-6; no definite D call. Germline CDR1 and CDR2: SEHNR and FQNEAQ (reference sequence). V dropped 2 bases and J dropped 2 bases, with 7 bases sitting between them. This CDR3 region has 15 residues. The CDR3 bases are TGTGCCAGCAGCTTATCGGGTGCTGGGGCCAACGTCCTGACTTTC. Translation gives CASSLSGAGANVLTF.

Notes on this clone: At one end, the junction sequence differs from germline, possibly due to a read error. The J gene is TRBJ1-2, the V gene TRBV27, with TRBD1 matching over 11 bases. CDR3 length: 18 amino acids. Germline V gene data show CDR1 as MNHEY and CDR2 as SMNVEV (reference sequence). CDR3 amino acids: CASSSPKDRGRISYGYPF. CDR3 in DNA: TGTGCCAGCAGTTCCCCCAAGGACAGGGGGCGAATAAGCTATGGCTACCCCTTC.

The CDR3 region is CASSVLTGFPGEQFF. CDR3 DNA sequence: TGTGCCAGCAGCGTACTTACAGGGTTCCCGGGTGAGCAGTTCTTC. The genes are TRBV11-2 and TRBJ2-1, with D possibly TRBD1 on 6 matching bases. The CDR3 runs to 15 residues. V was trimmed by 5 bases and J by 9 bases, leaving 20 bases between them. Germline assignment: CDR1 SGHAT and CDR2 FQNNGV.

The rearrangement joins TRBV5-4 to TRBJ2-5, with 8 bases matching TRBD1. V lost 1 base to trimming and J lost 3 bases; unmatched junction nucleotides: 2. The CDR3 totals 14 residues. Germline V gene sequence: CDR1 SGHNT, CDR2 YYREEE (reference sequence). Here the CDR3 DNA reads TGTGCCAGCAGCTTGCAGGGGGCGAAAGAGACCCAGTACTTC. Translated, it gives CASSLQGAKETQYF.

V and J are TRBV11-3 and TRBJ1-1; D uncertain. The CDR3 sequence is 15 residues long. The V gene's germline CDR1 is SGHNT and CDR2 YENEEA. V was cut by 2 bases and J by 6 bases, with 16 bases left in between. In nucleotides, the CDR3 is TGTGCCAGCAGCTTAATGTTACACCAGGCCGCTGAAGCTTTCTTT. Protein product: CASSLMLHQAAEAFF. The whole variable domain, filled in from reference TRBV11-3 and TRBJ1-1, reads EAGVVQSPRYKIIEKKQPVAFWCNPISGHNTLYWYLQNLGQGPELLIRYENEEAVDDSQLPKDRFSAERLKGVDSTLKIQPAELGDSAVYLCASSLMLHQAAEAFFGQGTRLTVV.

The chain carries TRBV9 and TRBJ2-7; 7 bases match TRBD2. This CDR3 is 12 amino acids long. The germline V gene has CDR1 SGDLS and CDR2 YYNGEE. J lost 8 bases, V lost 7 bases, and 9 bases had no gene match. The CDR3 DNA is TGTGCCAGCCGGGGGGAGGGTGGGAAGCAGTACTTC. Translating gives CASRGEGGKQYF. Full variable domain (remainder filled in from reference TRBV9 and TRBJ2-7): DSGVTQTPKHLITATGQRVTLRCSPRSGDLSVYWYQQSLDQGLQFLIQYYNGEERAKGNILERFSAQQFPDLHSELNLSSLELGDSALYFCASRGEGGKQYFGPGTRLTVT.

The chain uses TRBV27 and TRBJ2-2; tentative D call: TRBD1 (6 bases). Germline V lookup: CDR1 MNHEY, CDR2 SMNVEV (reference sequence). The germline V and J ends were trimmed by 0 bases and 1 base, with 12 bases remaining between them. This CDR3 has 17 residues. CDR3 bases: TGTGCCAGCAGTTTATCGATACCCAGGGGGAACACCGGGGAGCTGTTTTTT. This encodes CASSLSIPRGNTGELFF.

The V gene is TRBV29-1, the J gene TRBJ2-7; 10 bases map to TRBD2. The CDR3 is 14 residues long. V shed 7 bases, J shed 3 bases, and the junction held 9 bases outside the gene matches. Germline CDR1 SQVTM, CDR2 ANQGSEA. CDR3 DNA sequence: TGCAGCGCTATACTAGCGGGGCCCCTCTACGAGCAGTACTTC. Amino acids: CSAILAGPLYEQYF.

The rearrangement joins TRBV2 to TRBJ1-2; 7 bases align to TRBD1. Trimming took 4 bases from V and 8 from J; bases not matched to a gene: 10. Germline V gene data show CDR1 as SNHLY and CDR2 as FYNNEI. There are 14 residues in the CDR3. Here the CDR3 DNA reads TGTGCCAGCAGTGCCGACAGGGTACCGGGAGGCTACACCTTC. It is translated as CASSADRVPGGYTF.

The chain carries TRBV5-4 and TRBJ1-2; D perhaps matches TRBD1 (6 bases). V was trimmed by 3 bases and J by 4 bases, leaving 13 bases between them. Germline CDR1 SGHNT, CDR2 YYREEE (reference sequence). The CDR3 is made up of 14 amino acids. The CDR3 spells CASSSPGEPYGYTF. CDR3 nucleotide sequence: TGTGCCAGCAGCTCCCCAGGGGAACCCTATGGCTACACCTTC.